This entry features one T cell receptor beta chain sequence. What it binds is unknown. Healthy HIV-negative adults with no recent acute infections or vaccinations were recruited as donors. Per the original methods: ImmunoSEQ yielded junction-only sequences lacking quality scores, so filtering differed. Here immunoSEQ multiplex PCR was the method, and the copy in TCRdb shows in-frame clones only, minus some. V, J and clone size are those of that table, while D and trimming were read from the DNA. The sample contains approximately 1,500,000 clones, nearly 99% of which appear only once. This specimen comes from a study of shared clonotypes between healthy human individuals. About the study: Three plates were used per donor for CD4 naive, three for CD4 memory, two for CD8 naive and one for CD8 memory. Study-wide results and caveats: Tissues were not sampled, only blood, and their repertoires likely differ.

With V trimmed by 2 bases and J by 0 bases, 5 bases remained unmatched. This CDR3 comprises 17 residues. Germline V gene lookup returns CDR1 KGHSH and CDR2 LQKENI. The source of this sequence is a man aged 30 to 45 in good health. Sequencing was performed on naive CD4+ T cells sorted from blood. The sample's subset: CD45RA+ positively selected. V usage is TRBV18 and J usage is TRBJ1-3, with 9 bases matching TRBD1. The chain's CDR3 is CASSPVGQGSSGNTIYF. Here the CDR3 DNA reads TGTGCCAGCTCACCAGTAGGACAGGGGAGCTCTGGAAACACCATATATTTT.